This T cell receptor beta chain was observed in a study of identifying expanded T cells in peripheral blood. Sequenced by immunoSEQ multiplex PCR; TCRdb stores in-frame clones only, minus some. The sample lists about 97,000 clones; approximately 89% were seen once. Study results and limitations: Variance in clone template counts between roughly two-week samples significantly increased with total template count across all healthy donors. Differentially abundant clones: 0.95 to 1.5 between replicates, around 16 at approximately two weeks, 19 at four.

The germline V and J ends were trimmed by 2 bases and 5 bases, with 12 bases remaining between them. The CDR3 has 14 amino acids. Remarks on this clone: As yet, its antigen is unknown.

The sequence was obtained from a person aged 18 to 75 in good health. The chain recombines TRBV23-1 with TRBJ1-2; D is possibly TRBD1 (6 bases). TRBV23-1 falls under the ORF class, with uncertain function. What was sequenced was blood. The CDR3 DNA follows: TGCGCCAGCAGTCAAAGCGGGGGCGCGTATGGCTACACCTTC. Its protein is CASSQSGGAYGYTF.